This TCR beta chain was obtained from a study of response to subunit inactivated influenza vaccine. TCRdb recomputed calls from the RT-PCR reads with MiXCR, one row per CDR3 protein. Here the sample spans about 530,000 distinct CDR3 sequences, under 15% being singletons. Whole-study findings and limits: A suggestion made by the authors is that each seasonal influenza vaccination recruits few new T cells.

The CDR3 covers 17 residues. The germline gives CDR1 MNHNS, CDR2 SASEGT. The ends lost 8 bases at V and 6 bases at J; junction bases unmatched: 13. This clonotype occurred a few times. Its antigen is unknown. Sequenced material: PBMCs from blood, taken more than 35 days after vaccination. The TCR was taken from a man between 45 and 60 years old who received an inactivated influenza vaccine. The chain couples TRBV6-1 to TRBJ2-3; 14 nucleotides match TRBD2. The CDR3: CASEGLAGGAASDTQYF. CDR3 coding DNA: TGTGCCAGCGAAGGACTAGCGGGGGGTGCCGCGTCGGATACGCAGTATTTT.